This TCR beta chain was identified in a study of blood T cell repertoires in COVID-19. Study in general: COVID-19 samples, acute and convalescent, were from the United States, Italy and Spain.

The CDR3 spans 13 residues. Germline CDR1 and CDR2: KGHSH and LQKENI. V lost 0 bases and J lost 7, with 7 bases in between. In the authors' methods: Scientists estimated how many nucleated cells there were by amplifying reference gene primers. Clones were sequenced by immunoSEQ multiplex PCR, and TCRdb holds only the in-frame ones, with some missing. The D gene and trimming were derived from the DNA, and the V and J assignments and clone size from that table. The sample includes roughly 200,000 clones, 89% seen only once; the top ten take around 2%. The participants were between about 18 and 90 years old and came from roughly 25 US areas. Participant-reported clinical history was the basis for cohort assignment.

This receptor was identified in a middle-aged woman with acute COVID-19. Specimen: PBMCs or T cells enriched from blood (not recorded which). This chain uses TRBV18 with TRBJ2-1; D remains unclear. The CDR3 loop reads CASSPPFPNEQFF. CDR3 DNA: TGTGCCAGCTCACCACCGTTTCCAAATGAGCAGTTCTTC.